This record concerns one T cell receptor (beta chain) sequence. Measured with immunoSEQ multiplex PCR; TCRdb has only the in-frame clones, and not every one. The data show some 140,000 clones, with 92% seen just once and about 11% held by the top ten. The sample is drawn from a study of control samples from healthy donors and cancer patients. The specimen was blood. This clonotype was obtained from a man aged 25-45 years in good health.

The CDR3 DNA reads as TGTGCCAGCAGGGGGGCTCCGACAGCCTACTACGAGCAGTACTTC. Its protein product is CASRGAPTAYYEQYF. This sequence joins TRBV28 and TRBJ2-7; D might be TRBD1 (6 bases). V lost 6 bases to trimming and J lost 3 bases, with 18 bases between them. The germline CDR1 and CDR2 sequences are MDHEN and SYDVKM. This CDR3 is 15 amino acids long.